Below, one T cell receptor (beta chain) is given with its context. Its cognate antigen is unknown. With 60 Vbeta and 13 Jbeta primers, the PCR was carried out. Produced via immunoSEQ multiplex PCR; TCRdb's table is partial and in-frame only. The sample lists around 120,000 clones, roughly 80% seen once, with approximately 8.8% in the top ten. This entry belongs to a study of cytomegalovirus exposure and HLA in healthy donors. Regarding the study as a whole: Prior analysis indicated that the majority of TCR beta V segments exhibited productivity approximately 87% or approximately 30% of the time. Immune exposure data for these donors was limited to CMV serostatus.

J was trimmed by 4 bases and V by 7 bases; bases with no gene match: 6. This CDR3 has 13 amino acids. Per germline, CDR1 SGHRS and CDR2 YFSETQ. This sequence joins TRBV5-1 and TRBJ1-1; TRBD1 agrees at 8 bases. The source is a female donor in good health and CMV-seropositive. The material sequenced was PBMCs. The CDR3 coding sequence is TGCGCCAGCCAGAATCAGGGGGCCACTGAAGCTTTCTTT. Protein sequence: CASQNQGATEAFF.